This T cell receptor (beta chain) was sequenced for a study of blood T cell repertoires in COVID-19. Study in general: PBMCs, B-cell-depleted T cells, or T cells were the source of the cDNA or gDNA that made up the material.

The CDR3 loop spans 17 amino acids. Germline V gene lookup returns CDR1 LGHNA and CDR2 YSLEER. The germline V and J ends were trimmed by 0 bases and 0 bases, with 14 bases remaining between them. In the study's own analysis: Amplified reference gene primers provided the basis for estimating nucleated cell counts. TCRdb's copy holds only in-frame clones and misses some; the assay was immunoSEQ multiplex PCR. The DNA gave D and trimming, while V, J and clone size come from that table. The sample includes 400,000 to 450,000 clones, around 91% seen only once; the top ten take less than 2%. This chain uses TRBV4-3 with TRBJ1-2; D not certain. This TCR came from a woman between 40 and 50 years old with COVID-19, enrolled during active disease. Sample: peripheral blood. CDR3 loop: CASSQEATTRTNYGYTF. In DNA form, the CDR3 reads TGCGCCAGCAGCCAAGAAGCCACCACCCGTACTAACTATGGCTACACCTTC.